The 17 T cell receptor beta chains reported below all come from one sample, sequenced in a study of OX40 agonist ivuxolimab in advanced cancers. Sequenced by immunoSEQ multiplex PCR; TCRdb stores in-frame clones only, minus some. The sample includes 69,000 or so clones, over 75% of them seen just once. Source: CD4+ or CD8+ T cells sorted from blood, taken in a trial of the OX40 agonist ivuxolimab. These receptors all come from an adult with an advanced solid tumor such as melanoma, head and neck, liver or kidney cancer.

J is TRBJ2-5 and V is TRBV19, with TRBD1 matching 7 bases. The J call is in doubt because the DNA end fits TRBJ2-7 better. This CDR3 contains 14 residues. Germline CDR1 reads LNHDA; CDR2 reads SQIVND (reference sequence). CDR3 DNA: TGTGCCAGTAGTCCCGGGACAGCCTATTACGAGCAGTACTTC. Amino acid sequence: CASSPGTAYYEQYF.

The J gene is TRBJ2-7, the V gene TRBV7-3; 9 positions match TRBD1. CDR1 is SGHTA, CDR2 FQGTGA, per germline. The trim removed 3 bases at V and 2 bases at J, leaving 14 bases unmatched. The length of the CDR3 is 18 residues. The CDR3 is CASSFSGEQGANPYEQYF. In nucleotides, the CDR3 is TGTGCCAGCAGCTTTAGCGGAGAACAGGGGGCGAACCCCTACGAGCAGTACTTC. Complete variable domain (other parts from reference TRBV7-3 and TRBJ2-7): GAGVSQTPSNKVTEKGKYVELRCDPISGHTALYWYRQSLGQGPEFLIYFQGTGAADDSGLPNDRFFAVRPEGSVSTLKIQRTERGDSAVYLCASSFSGEQGANPYEQYFGPGTRLTVT.

The chain couples TRBV5-1 to TRBJ2-3; 8 positions agree with TRBD2. V was clipped by 0 bases and J by 5 bases; unmatched bases: 8. The CDR3 totals 16 residues. From germline, CDR1 is SGHRS and CDR2 YFSETQ. The CDR3 DNA is TGCGCCAGCAGCTTGGCCCCCAGCGGGAGTGGAGATACGCAGTATTTT. Encoded protein: CASSLAPSGSGDTQYF.

The chain is built from TRBV6-6 and TRBJ1-2; D perhaps matches TRBD1 (6 bases). CDR1 is MNHNY, CDR2 SVGAGI, per germline (reference sequence). The CDR3 runs 13 residues. The V end was cut by 0 bases, the J end by 8 bases, with 10 bases between. The CDR3, as DNA: TGTGCCAGCAGTTACTCAACAGGGAGGGGCTACACCTTC. Amino acids: CASSYSTGRGYTF.

This chain links TRBV11-2 with TRBJ2-7, with 11 nucleotides matching TRBD1. The CDR3 extends over 14 amino acids. Germline CDR1 and CDR2: SGHAT and FQNNGV. V lost 5 bases to trimming and J lost 4 bases; unmatched junction nucleotides: 4. The CDR3 spells CASSPDRGHYEQYF. Here the CDR3 DNA reads TGTGCCAGCAGCCCGGACAGGGGGCATTACGAGCAGTACTTC.

The chain has TRBV28 and TRBJ1-2; 7 bases fit TRBD1. The CDR3 runs 14 residues. Trimming cost V 4 bases and J 1 base; bases outside gene matches: 3. Per the germline V gene, CDR1 is MDHEN and CDR2 is SYDVKM. The DNA of the CDR3 is TGTGCCAGCAGTTCACGACAGGGTAACTATGGCTACACCTTC. Translation gives CASSSRQGNYGYTF.

This chain uses TRBV5-1 with TRBJ1-6; no clear D. The CDR3 has 14 residues. Germline CDR1 reads SGHRS; CDR2 reads YFSETQ. V was cut by 6 bases and J by 7 bases, with 14 bases left in between. Here the CDR3 reads CASTTEATNSPLHF. CDR3 bases: TGCGCCAGCACCACTGAGGCTACAAATTCACCCCTCCACTTT.

The gene calls are TRBV19 and TRBJ2-1; 7 bases are shared with TRBD2. The CDR3 sequence is 15 residues long. The germline CDR1 and CDR2 sequences are LNHDA and SQIVND (reference sequence). The V segment lost 1 base and the J segment 3 bases; nucleotides outside the gene matches: 3. The chain's CDR3 is CASSIGGRDYNEQFF. CDR3 DNA sequence: TGTGCCAGTAGTATAGGGGGGAGGGACTACAATGAGCAGTTCTTC.

The rearrangement joins TRBV2 to TRBJ1-6, with a weak D call TRBD1 (6 bases). Trimming took off 5 bases at V and 10 bases at J, with 24 bases between the two ends. Germline V gene data show CDR1 as SNHLY and CDR2 as FYNNEI. The CDR3 length is 17 residues. The CDR3 region has the DNA TGTGCCAGCAGTAGACGGACAGTCCGAGGGTCGGAGTCACCCCTCCACTTT. It encodes CASSRRTVRGSESPLHF.

CDR3 loop: CASSDGAGALREQFF. The CDR3 DNA reads TGTGCCAGCAGTGATGGGGCGGGAGCTCTGCGTGAGCAGTTCTTC. The chain couples TRBV2 to TRBJ2-1; TRBD2 aligns across 7 bases. Per germline, CDR1 SNHLY and CDR2 FYNNEI. The trim removed 3 bases at V and 9 bases at J, leaving 11 bases unmatched. This CDR3 comprises 15 residues.

The rearrangement links TRBV4-1 to TRBJ2-1, with no clear D. The CDR3 loop spans 17 amino acids. Germline V CDR1 and CDR2: MGHRA, YSYEKL. The V end was cut by 4 bases, the J end by 6 bases, with 22 bases between. The CDR3 sequence is CASSPDEGGDTINEQFF. The CDR3 DNA sequence: TGCGCCAGCAGCCCAGACGAAGGTGGTGACACCATCAATGAGCAGTTCTTC.

For the CDR3, the DNA is TGCGCCAGCAGCTTGGTAGGGTTACAAGAGACCCAGTACTTC. As protein: CASSLVGLQETQYF. The chain has TRBV5-1 and TRBJ2-5, with D hard to call. The CDR3 length is 14 residues. CDR1 is SGHRS, CDR2 YFSETQ, per germline. Trimming shortened V by 0 bases and J by 2 bases, and 8 bases separated the two germline ends. Together with reference TRBV5-1 and TRBJ2-5, the CDR3 gives the full variable domain: KAGVTQTPRYLIKTRGQQVTLSCSPISGHRSVSWYQQTPGQGLQFLFEYFSETQRNKGNFPGRFSGRQFSNSRSEMNVSTLELGDSALYLCASSLVGLQETQYFGPGTRLLVL.

This clone was recorded a few times. The chain recombines TRBV6-1 with TRBJ1-3; D unclear. Trimming took off 7 bases at V and 0 bases at J, with 13 bases between the two ends. In germline, CDR1 is MNHNS, CDR2 SASEGT. This CDR3 comprises 15 residues. CDR3 region: CASIWTVSSGNTIYF. Written as DNA, the CDR3 is TGTGCCAGCATTTGGACGGTGAGCTCTGGAAACACCATATATTTT.

The chain is built from TRBV7-9 and TRBJ2-1; the D gene could be TRBD1 or TRBD2 (5 bases each). The germline V gene encodes CDR1 SEHNR and CDR2 FQNEAQ (reference sequence). V was shortened by 0 bases and J by 9 bases, with 18 bases between the two germline ends. CDR3 length equals 16 residues. The CDR3 bases are TGTGCCAGCAGCTTAGCGAGGGGTGGCCGTTTGGGTGAGCAGTTCTTC. Translated, it gives CASSLARGGRLGEQFF.

The CDR3 sequence is CASSYPGALRMEQYF. CDR3 coding DNA: TGTGCCAGCAGTTACCCGGGGGCCCTGAGGATGGAGCAGTACTTC. The chain combines TRBV6-6 with TRBJ2-7; perhaps D is TRBD1 or TRBD2 (6 bases each). Germline V CDR1 and CDR2: MNHNY, SVGAGI (reference sequence). V was clipped by 2 bases and J by 7 bases, with 18 bases between them. This CDR3 comprises 15 residues.

This rearrangement joins TRBV7-3 to TRBJ2-6, with D tentatively TRBD1 or TRBD2 (5 bases each). V lost 4 bases and J 0 bases, leaving 19 bases between the germline ends. This CDR3 region has 19 residues. The germline CDR1 and CDR2 sequences are SGHTA and FQGTGA. This chain's CDR3 is CASSSSGTDGSSGANVLTF. As DNA, the CDR3 is TGTGCCAGCAGCTCATCCGGGACGGACGGTAGCTCTGGGGCCAACGTCCTGACTTTC.

This clone showed up just once. The chain has TRBV19 and TRBJ1-2, with D tentatively TRBD1 (5 bases). V lost 5 bases and J 0 bases, leaving 16 bases between the germline ends. The CDR3 length is 16 residues. Germline V gene sequence: CDR1 LNHDA, CDR2 SQIVND (reference sequence). CDR3 DNA: TGTGCCAGTAGTCCCGCGGGACGTGCTGCTAACTATGGCTACACCTTC. It is translated as CASSPAGRAANYGYTF.